The 29 T cell receptor beta chains given below trace back to one sample, sequenced in a study of cytomegalovirus exposure and HLA in healthy donors. Amplification used 60 Vbeta primers and 13 Jbeta primers. Measured with immunoSEQ multiplex PCR; TCRdb has only the in-frame clones, and not every one. Of roughly 100,000 clones in the sample, under 85% were seen once. The sequenced sample consisted of PBMCs. All receptors come from a man in his thirties or forties in good health and CMV-seronegative.

The chain couples TRBV5-4 to TRBJ2-1; D perhaps matches TRBD1 (6 bases). The CDR3 has 15 amino acids. Germline values: CDR1 SGHNT, CDR2 YYREEE (reference sequence). Trimming cost V 0 bases and J 7 bases, with 14 bases left between them. CDR3 sequence: CASSLVPRGRNEQFF. The CDR3 DNA sequence: TGTGCCAGCAGCTTGGTTCCCAGGGGTCGAAATGAGCAGTTCTTC.

The rearrangement links TRBV2 to TRBJ2-3, with TRBD2 matching over 10 bases. This CDR3 comprises 16 residues. Trimming cost V 5 bases and J 3 bases; bases outside gene matches: 8. Germline values: CDR1 SNHLY, CDR2 FYNNEI. The CDR3 here is CASSPQSGRGTDTQYF. CDR3 bases: TGTGCCAGCAGTCCCCAGAGCGGGAGGGGGACAGATACGCAGTATTTT.

This clone was detected only once. The chain combines TRBV29-1 with TRBJ2-7; TRBD1 might be the D (6 bases). Trimming took off 2 bases at V and 3 bases at J, with 11 bases between the two ends. The germline V gene encodes CDR1 SQVTM and CDR2 ANQGSEA. This CDR3 comprises 13 residues. The CDR3 here is CSVEMGASYEQYF. The DNA of the CDR3 is TGCAGCGTTGAAATGGGGGCCAGCTACGAGCAGTACTTC.

This clone was seen more than once but under ten times. The chain combines TRBV29-1 with TRBJ1-1; a weak D match, TRBD1 (5 bases). V was trimmed by 4 bases and J by 3 bases, leaving 9 bases between them. The CDR3 is 12 residues long. CDR1 is SQVTM, CDR2 ANQGSEA, per germline. The CDR3 nucleotides are TGCAGCGTTGGGGACTTAGACACTGAAGCTTTCTTT. This translates into CSVGDLDTEAFF.

The chain joins TRBV28 to TRBJ2-7; perhaps TRBD2 as D (5 bases). V was shortened by 8 bases and J by 0 bases, with 20 bases between the two germline ends. In germline, CDR1 is MDHEN, CDR2 SYDVKM. The CDR3 totals 16 residues. CDR3: CASLRHFAGGSYEQYF. CDR3 nucleotide sequence: TGTGCCAGCCTGCGTCACTTCGCTGGAGGCTCCTACGAGCAGTACTTC. Full variable domain (missing parts from reference TRBV28 and TRBJ2-7): DVKVTQSSRYLVKRTGEKVFLECVQDMDHENMFWYRQDPGLGLRLIYFSYDVKMKEKGDIPEGYSVSREKKERFSLILESASTNQTSMYLCASLRHFAGGSYEQYFGPGTRLTVT.

With respect to this clone: The sample has other DNA sequences that encode this CDR3 too. The rearrangement uses TRBV5-1 and TRBJ1-1; 8 positions agree with TRBD1. V trimming: 2 bases; J trimming: 1 base; junction bases outside the gene matches: 1. Germline lookup yields CDR1 SGHRS and CDR2 YFSETQ. The CDR3 has 14 amino acids. The CDR3 nucleotides are TGCGCCAGCAGCTTAGACAGGGGGAACACTGAAGCTTTCTTT. This codes for CASSLDRGNTEAFF.

The CDR3 here is CASGSRTSGGPGVYEQYF. The CDR3 nucleotides read TGTGCTAGTGGTTCAAGGACTAGCGGGGGGCCGGGAGTTTACGAGCAGTACTTC. V is TRBV12-5 and J is TRBJ2-7; 14 nucleotides agree with TRBD2. This CDR3 region has 18 residues. Germline V CDR1 and CDR2: LGHNT, FRNRAP. With 4 bases clipped from V and 4 bases from J, the junction kept 12 bases outside the gene matches.

This clone appeared once. CDR3 nucleotide sequence: TGTGCCAGCAGCCCCACAGGGGGCACTGAAGCTTTCTTT. It yields the protein CASSPTGGTEAFF. The rearrangement links TRBV7-8 to TRBJ1-1, with TRBD1 matching 8 bases. From germline, CDR1 is SGHVS and CDR2 FQNEAQ. The CDR3 contains 13 residues. V lost 5 bases to trimming and J lost 4 bases; unmatched junction nucleotides: 3.

This clone has a handful of counts. The genes are TRBV2 and TRBJ2-7; 8 bases are a match to TRBD2. Germline V gene sequence: CDR1 SNHLY, CDR2 FYNNEI. The CDR3 loop spans 14 amino acids. V was pared by 8 bases and J by 0 bases, with 6 bases of the junction left unmatched. The CDR3 coding sequence is TGTGCCAGCGACCCCGGGACTAGCTCCTACGAGCAGTACTTC. It specifies CASDPGTSSYEQYF.

Concerning this clone itself: Germline and junction disagree at one end, which may indicate a read error. This sample includes further DNA sequences coding for the same CDR3. The chain links TRBV6-1 to TRBJ1-2; 9 positions agree with TRBD1. The germline V gene encodes CDR1 MNHNS and CDR2 SASEGT. The CDR3 spans 16 residues. The DNA for the CDR3 is TGCGCCAGCAGTCAAGACTCTCCGGGACAGGGCTATGGCTACACCTTC. Residues: CASSQDSPGQGYGYTF.

The J gene is TRBJ2-1, the V gene TRBV29-1, with 10 bases identical to TRBD2. The CDR3 loop spans 17 amino acids. Germline CDR1 SQVTM, CDR2 ANQGSEA. Trimming removed 2 bases from V and 8 bases from J; junction bases left unmatched: 15. This CDR3 reads CSVELGMGAGGLDEQFF. The CDR3 nucleotides are TGCAGCGTTGAACTGGGCATGGGAGCGGGGGGGTTAGATGAGCAGTTCTTC.

The V gene is TRBV5-1, the J gene TRBJ1-5, with 7 bases matching TRBD1. The ends lost 1 base at V and 7 bases at J; junction bases unmatched: 2. The CDR3 length is 13 residues. The germline V gene encodes CDR1 SGHRS and CDR2 YFSETQ. CDR3 loop: CASSLTQGQPQHF. The CDR3 nucleotides read TGCGCCAGCAGCTTGACACAGGGGCAGCCCCAGCATTTT.

The chain employs TRBV30 and TRBJ1-2; 9 bases match TRBD1. From germline, CDR1 is GTSNPN and CDR2 SVGIG (reference sequence). V lost 0 bases, J lost 8 bases, and 7 bases stayed unmatched. The CDR3 is made up of 14 amino acids. In DNA form, the CDR3 reads TGTGCCTGGAGTGTACCGTCGACAGGGGGAGGCTACACCTTC. Protein: CAWSVPSTGGGYTF.

The CDR3, as DNA: TGTGCCAGCAGTGAAGCAAATTCACCCCTCCACTTT. It specifies CASSEANSPLHF. The gene calls are TRBV9 and TRBJ1-6; D gene ambiguous. Deletions cut 5 bases from V and 7 bases from J, with 7 bases between. CDR3 length: 12 amino acids. Germline CDR1 SGDLS, CDR2 YYNGEE.

The chain has TRBV15 and TRBJ2-1; 9 positions match TRBD2. The CDR3 is 17 residues long. The V and J ends lost 0 bases and 8 bases, in that order; junction bases with no gene match: 11. Germline CDR1 and CDR2: LNHNV and YYDKDF (reference sequence). CDR3 region: CATSRDGPAGGHHEQFF. The CDR3 DNA reads as TGTGCCACCAGCAGAGATGGTCCGGCGGGGGGGCACCATGAGCAGTTCTTC.

The rearrangement joins TRBV28 to TRBJ1-1; D is possibly TRBD1 (5 bases). Deletions cut 10 bases from V and 4 bases from J, with 19 bases between. The CDR3 spans 14 residues. CDR1 MDHEN and CDR2 SYDVKM come from the germline V gene. As DNA, the CDR3 is TGTGCCATCCAACGGGGGGGAGCAAGCACTGAAGCTTTCTTT. As protein: CAIQRGGASTEAFF. The variable domain in full, with the rest retrieved from reference TRBV28 and TRBJ1-1, is DVKVTQSSRYLVKRTGEKVFLECVQDMDHENMFWYRQDPGLGLRLIYFSYDVKMKEKGDIPEGYSVSREKKERFSLILESASTNQTSMYLCAIQRGGASTEAFFGQGTRLTVV.

Regarding this clone: The sample has other DNA sequences that encode this CDR3 too. The rearrangement links TRBV4-3 to TRBJ1-2; D gene uncertain. V was trimmed by 1 base and J by 7 bases, leaving 19 bases between them. In germline, CDR1 is LGHNA, CDR2 YSLEER. The CDR3 is 16 residues long. Here the CDR3 reads CASSQVYGWRDSGYTF. CDR3 coding DNA: TGCGCCAGCAGCCAAGTCTATGGGTGGAGGGATAGTGGCTACACCTTC.

The J gene is TRBJ1-5, the V gene TRBV7-2; TRBD1 aligns across 8 bases. CDR3 length equals 14 residues. Unmatched junction bases numbered 8, after V lost 5 bases and J lost 8 bases. Germline values: CDR1 SGHTA, CDR2 FQGNSA. The CDR3 region is CASSEGQGLEPQHF. In DNA form, the CDR3 reads TGTGCCAGCAGCGAAGGACAGGGTCTTGAGCCCCAGCATTTT.

This chain connects TRBV5-4 to TRBJ2-3; TRBD2 is a possible D gene (6 bases). CDR1 and CDR2 from the germline V gene are SGHNT and YYREEE (reference sequence). The V end was cut by 0 bases, the J end by 2 bases, with 13 bases between. The CDR3 spans 16 residues. The CDR3 is CASSLEGGTTTDTQYF. For the CDR3, the DNA is TGTGCCAGCAGCTTGGAGGGCGGGACCACCACAGATACGCAGTATTTT.

This chain connects TRBV9 to TRBJ2-1; 7 nucleotides agree with TRBD2. The CDR3 is 14 residues long. Germline lookup yields CDR1 SGDLS and CDR2 YYNGEE. The junction had 5 bases not matched to a gene; V was cut back by 3 bases and J by 5 bases. CDR3: CASSDLRGNNEQFF. CDR3 bases: TGTGCCAGCAGCGATTTGCGGGGGAACAATGAGCAGTTCTTC.

The V and J genes are TRBV19 and TRBJ2-3; tentative D call: TRBD2 (6 bases). Trimming cost V 7 bases and J 0 bases, with 17 bases left between them. This CDR3 contains 16 residues. Germline CDR1 and CDR2: LNHDA and SQIVND (reference sequence). CDR3: CASTLGVADSTDTQYF. As DNA, the CDR3 is TGTGCCAGTACGCTGGGGGTAGCGGATAGCACAGATACGCAGTATTTT. The full variable domain, in which reference TRBV19 and TRBJ2-3 provide the parts outside the CDR3, is DGGITQSPKYLFRKEGQNVTLSCEQNLNHDAMYWYRQDPGQGLRLIYYSQIVNDFQKGDIAEGYSVSREKKESFPLTVTSAQKNPTAFYLCASTLGVADSTDTQYFGPGTRLTVL.

This chain joins TRBV7-9 and TRBJ1-5, with D possibly TRBD1 on 5 matching bases. Germline V gene lookup returns CDR1 SEHNR and CDR2 FQNEAQ (reference sequence). This CDR3 is 13 amino acids long. Trimming cost V 5 bases and J 5 bases, with 10 bases left between them. The CDR3: CASSLTGHQPQHF. DNA for the CDR3: TGTGCCAGCAGCCTCACAGGTCATCAGCCCCAGCATTTT.

V usage is TRBV19 and J usage is TRBJ2-7; possibly TRBD2 for D (7 bases). Germline CDR1 reads LNHDA; CDR2 reads SQIVND (reference sequence). The length of the CDR3 is 13 residues. V lost 3 bases to trimming and J lost 3 bases, with 9 bases between them. The chain's CDR3 is CASSMGGLYEQYF. The CDR3 coding sequence is TGTGCCAGTAGTATGGGGGGGCTCTACGAGCAGTACTTC. The variable domain in full, completed from reference TRBV19 and TRBJ2-7, reads DGGITQSPKYLFRKEGQNVTLSCEQNLNHDAMYWYRQDPGQGLRLIYYSQIVNDFQKGDIAEGYSVSREKKESFPLTVTSAQKNPTAFYLCASSMGGLYEQYFGPGTRLTVT.

The chain links TRBV9 to TRBJ2-3; 10 nucleotides agree with TRBD2. Looked up from germline, CDR1 is SGDLS and CDR2 is YYNGEE. The CDR3 is 16 amino acids. J was trimmed by 3 bases and V by 3 bases; bases with no gene match: 7. The CDR3 spells CASSEERGGRTDTQYF. For the CDR3, the DNA is TGTGCCAGCAGCGAGGAGCGGGGGGGGAGGACAGATACGCAGTATTTT.

The chain is built from TRBV7-2 and TRBJ2-7, with 10 bases fitting TRBD1. Germline V gene data show CDR1 as SGHTA and CDR2 as FQGNSA. The ends lost 5 bases at V and 7 bases at J; junction bases unmatched: 8. This CDR3 comprises 14 residues. The CDR3 sequence: CASSPGTGEREQYF. In DNA form, the CDR3 reads TGTGCCAGCAGCCCCGGGACAGGGGAACGGGAGCAGTACTTC.

This clone was counted once. This rearrangement joins TRBV19 to TRBJ1-5, with D hard to call. The germline V gene encodes CDR1 LNHDA and CDR2 SQIVND (reference sequence). This CDR3 has 12 amino acids. V lost 3 bases to trimming and J lost 4 bases, with 4 bases between them. This CDR3 reads CASSIFNQPQHF. The CDR3, as DNA: TGTGCCAGTAGTATCTTTAATCAGCCCCAGCATTTT.

The chain links TRBV4-1 to TRBJ1-2, with 8 bases that match TRBD1. CDR1 is MGHRA and CDR2 is YSYEKL in the germline V gene. The V and J ends lost 1 base and 1 base, in that order; junction bases with no gene match: 2. The CDR3 extends over 15 amino acids. The CDR3 DNA reads TGCGCCAGCAGCCAAGCGACAGGGGTTAACTATGGCTACACCTTC. The encoded protein is CASSQATGVNYGYTF.

The chain uses TRBV6-5 and TRBJ2-7; TRBD1 is a possible D gene (5 bases). The CDR3 extends over 14 amino acids. The V end lost 0 bases, the J end lost 7 bases, and 13 bases lay between the germline ends. In germline, CDR1 is MNHEY, CDR2 SVGAGI. This CDR3 is CASSYSMQGEEQYF. As DNA, the CDR3 is TGTGCCAGCAGTTACTCTATGCAGGGTGAGGAGCAGTACTTC.

This chain links TRBV5-6 with TRBJ2-7, with TRBD2 matching over 9 bases. Germline V gene data show CDR1 as SGHDT and CDR2 as YYEEEE. J lost 7 bases, V lost 2 bases, and 10 bases had no gene match. The CDR3 consists of 15 residues. Here the CDR3 reads CASSFGISGGREQYF. As DNA, the CDR3 is TGTGCCAGCAGCTTCGGGATTAGCGGGGGTAGGGAGCAGTACTTC.